Below, 30 T cell receptor beta chains from the same sample are listed, as sequenced in a study of glioma-infiltrating T cells. Amplification of TCR alpha and beta CDR3 regions from RNA used iRepertoire nested multiplex PCR. TCRdb reprocessed the multiplex PCR reads via MiXCR and lists one record per CDR3 protein. This sample has fewer than 500,000 distinct CDR3 sequences, with 41% found just once. The sample comprised glioma tissue, nonneoplastic brain tissue, or PBMCs (not recorded which). Receptors were obtained from a human donor with low-grade glioma or glioblastoma, undergoing nonglioma brain surgery, or in good health (not recorded which).

This clonotype has more than one count but fewer than ten. V and J are TRBV4-2 and TRBJ2-5; D may be TRBD1 or TRBD2 (6 bases each). CDR1 is LGHNA and CDR2 is YNFKEQ in the germline V gene. V lost 0 bases to trimming and J lost 4 bases, with 12 bases between them. This CDR3 is built from 15 residues. CDR3 region: CASSQDKGGGETQYF. As DNA, the CDR3 is TGTGCCAGCAGCCAAGATAAGGGGGGCGGAGAGACCCAGTACTTC.

V and J are TRBV5-4 and TRBJ2-3; the match to TRBD2 covers 12 bases. From germline, CDR1 is SGHNT and CDR2 YYREEE (reference sequence). The CDR3 sequence is 17 residues long. Unmatched junction bases numbered 6, after V lost 0 bases and J lost 4 bases. The CDR3 sequence is CASSLGASGRAPDTQYF. The CDR3 DNA is TGTGCCAGCAGCTTGGGAGCTAGCGGGAGGGCGCCAGATACGCAGTATTTT.

The chain joins TRBV18 to TRBJ1-1, with TRBD1 matching 7 bases. The V segment lost 0 bases and the J segment 1 base; nucleotides outside the gene matches: 8. Germline V CDR1 and CDR2: KGHSH, LQKENI. CDR3 length: 17 amino acids. The CDR3 is CASSPPRDRGSNTEAFF. The CDR3 DNA sequence: TGTGCCAGCTCACCACCGAGGGACAGAGGATCGAACACTGAAGCTTTCTTT.

Many counts were recorded for this clonotype. The chain uses TRBV28 and TRBJ1-3; possible D gene TRBD1, 6 bases. V lost 5 bases to trimming and J lost 0 bases, with 14 bases between them. This CDR3 is built from 16 residues. Germline V gene lookup returns CDR1 MDHEN and CDR2 SYDVKM. CDR3 DNA sequence: TGTGCCAGCAGTCCCCAGGGGCAGCGCTCTGGAAACACCATATATTTT. Amino acids: CASSPQGQRSGNTIYF.

This chain connects TRBV2 to TRBJ2-5, with a weak D call TRBD2 (6 bases). V shed 8 bases and J shed 7 bases, with 17 bases lying between them. The CDR3 spans 13 residues. The germline gives CDR1 SNHLY, CDR2 FYNNEI. For the CDR3, the DNA is TGTGCCAGCTTTGACGGGAGTGGCGGGACCCAGTACTTC. The encoded protein is CASFDGSGGTQYF.

This sequence joins TRBV7-9 and TRBJ1-2; TRBD1 might be the D (5 bases). The germline V and J ends were trimmed by 3 bases and 8 bases, with 10 bases remaining between them. The CDR3 covers 12 residues. The germline V gene encodes CDR1 SEHNR and CDR2 FQNEAQ (reference sequence). The CDR3 bases are TGTGCCAGCAGCTTTTCAGGGCTCGGCTACACCTTC. Translation gives CASSFSGLGYTF. The whole variable domain, remainder taken from reference TRBV7-9 and TRBJ1-2, is DTGVSQNPRHKITKRGQNVTFRCDPISEHNRLYWYRQTLGQGPEFLTYFQNEAQLEKSRLLSDRFSAERPKGSFSTLEIQRTEQGDSAMYLCASSFSGLGYTFGSGTRLTVV.

The gene calls are TRBV10-3 and TRBJ2-1; maybe TRBD2 (5 bases). The V end lost 0 bases, the J end lost 6 bases, and 30 bases lay between the germline ends. Germline values: CDR1 ENHRY, CDR2 SYGVKD. This CDR3 is 21 amino acids long. CDR3 coding DNA: TGTGCCATCAGTGAGTCTCGCTACGGGCGAGCTCGGAGCTCCGGAGGCAATGAGCAGTTCTTC. Its translation: CAISESRYGRARSSGGNEQFF.

The CDR3 DNA sequence: TGTGCCAACGGAAGCGGGGAGGCGACGAACACTGAAGCTTTCTTT. Amino acids: CANGSGEATNTEAFF. This chain uses TRBV7-2 with TRBJ1-1, with no clear D. Looked up from germline, CDR1 is SGHTA and CDR2 is FQGNSA. The length of the CDR3 is 15 residues. Trimming took 10 bases from V and 1 from J, leaving 19 bases between them.

This clonotype was recorded a few times. One junction end disagrees with the germline gene, perhaps due to a read error. The CDR3 DNA reads as TGTGCCAGCGGGGCAGGAGGGATCTATGGCTACGCCTTC. Protein sequence: CASGAGGIYGYAF. The J gene is TRBJ1-2, the V gene TRBV28, with a possible D match to TRBD1 (5 bases). In germline, CDR1 is MDHEN, CDR2 SYDVKM. This CDR3 comprises 13 residues.

This chain joins TRBV20-1 and TRBJ1-5, with D hard to call. There are 13 residues in the CDR3. Trimming stripped 5 bases from V and 7 bases from J, with 15 bases between. CDR1 is DFQATT and CDR2 is SNEGSKA in the germline V gene (reference sequence). DNA of the CDR3: TGCAGTGCTGGTAATTCGGCCGTCCAGCCCCAGCATTTT. Its protein is CSAGNSAVQPQHF.

As to this clonotype: This may be a read error, as it is one base from a much larger clone. V gene TRBV20-1 combines with J gene TRBJ1-1; D not resolved. Germline-derived CDR1 and CDR2 are DFQATT and SNEGSKA (reference sequence). This CDR3 contains 17 residues. With 6 bases removed from V and 4 bases from J, the gap between germline ends came to 27 bases. As DNA, the CDR3 is TGCAGTGCCTCCCCAAGAGTCAGGAGCCTTGATGGCACTGAAGCTTTCTTT. Translating gives CSASPRVRSLDGTEAFF.

This chain connects TRBV28 to TRBJ2-7, with D possibly TRBD2 on 6 matching bases. Germline CDR1 MDHEN, CDR2 SYDVKM. Trimming took 5 bases from V and 3 from J, leaving 17 bases between them. The CDR3 has 15 amino acids. The CDR3: CASSPHGGTFYEQYF. The CDR3 DNA is TGTGCCAGCAGTCCACATGGAGGGACTTTCTACGAGCAGTACTTC.

V usage is TRBV6-2 or TRBV6-3 and J usage is TRBJ1-2; no clear D gene. This CDR3 comprises 13 residues. Per germline, CDR1 MNHEY and CDR2 SVGEGT. The V and J ends lost 4 bases and 6 bases respectively, with 12 bases between them. CDR3: CASSSFTWDGYTF. CDR3 DNA sequence: TGTGCCAGCAGTTCATTTACCTGGGATGGCTACACCTTC.

This clonotype was detected ten times or more. V gene TRBV6-1 combines with J gene TRBJ1-5; 9 nucleotides match TRBD1. The V segment lost 11 bases and the J segment 2 bases; nucleotides outside the gene matches: 4. CDR3 length equals 13 residues. Germline CDR1 MNHNS, CDR2 SASEGT. The CDR3 sequence: CASRTGGNQPQHF. In nucleotides, the CDR3 is TGTGCCTCTCGGACAGGGGGCAATCAGCCCCAGCATTTT.

In regard to this clonotype: Possible read error: a much larger clone is one base away. The rearrangement uses TRBV6-6 and TRBJ2-7, with 9 bases that match TRBD1. Germline CDR1 and CDR2: MNHNY and SVGAGI (reference sequence). CDR3 size: 14 residues. CDR3 protein: CASSGQGSSYELYF. Written as DNA, the CDR3 is TGTGCCAGCAGTGGACAGGGGAGCTCCTACGAGCTGTACTTC.

Note on this clonotype: Sequence at one end of the junction differs from germline and may be a read error. The V call is TRBV15, the J call TRBJ2-2, with D perhaps matching TRBD1 or TRBD2 (5 bases each). Germline V CDR1 and CDR2: LNHNV, YYDKDF (reference sequence). The CDR3 runs 17 residues. CDR3 coding DNA: TGTGCCACCAGCAGAGTTTTGGGGACGGTGAACACCGGGGAGCTGCTTTTT. Protein: CATSRVLGTVNTGELLF.

The chain combines TRBV7-2 with TRBJ1-1; D gene ambiguous. The CDR3 loop spans 15 amino acids. The V end lost 8 bases, the J end lost 0 bases, and 16 bases lay between the germline ends. CDR1 and CDR2 from the germline V gene are SGHTA and FQGNSA. The CDR3 DNA reads TGTGCCAGCGGCAAAGGCGGTCGGATGAACACTGAAGCTTTCTTT. Amino acid sequence: CASGKGGRMNTEAFF. The full variable domain, with the rest looked up from reference TRBV7-2 and TRBJ1-1, is GAGVSQSPSNKVTEKGKDVELRCDPISGHTALYWYRQSLGQGLEFLIYFQGNSAPDKSGLPSDRFSAERTGGSVSTLTIQRTQQEDSAVYLCASGKGGRMNTEAFFGQGTRLTVV.

This rearrangement joins TRBV20-1 to TRBJ2-7; D could derive from TRBD1 or TRBD2 (5 bases each). Trimming removed 0 bases at V and 2 bases at J, with 14 bases between. The CDR3 consists of 15 residues. Per the germline V gene, CDR1 is DFQATT and CDR2 is SNEGSKA (reference sequence). The CDR3 region has the DNA TGCAGTGCTAGAGACCCCGGGACGGCGACCTACGAGCAGTACTTC. It yields the protein CSARDPGTATYEQYF.

This sequence joins TRBV20-1 and TRBJ2-5; TRBD2 matches 10 bases. CDR1 and CDR2 from the germline V gene are DFQATT and SNEGSKA (reference sequence). V lost 5 bases, J lost 5 bases, and 8 bases stayed unmatched. This CDR3 contains 14 residues. The CDR3 is CSALAGAAGETQYF. DNA of the CDR3: TGCAGTGCTCTAGCGGGAGCAGCCGGGGAGACCCAGTACTTC.

The chain combines TRBV6-2 or TRBV6-3 with TRBJ2-2; a possible D gene is TRBD2 (6 bases). CDR1 and CDR2 (germline): MNHEY, SVGEGT. The CDR3 has 16 amino acids. Trimming stripped 2 bases from V and 2 bases from J, with 12 bases between. CDR3 loop: CASSYGAGSNTGELFF. The CDR3 bases are TGTGCCAGCAGTTACGGCGCGGGATCAAACACCGGGGAGCTGTTTTTT.

This clonotype was found a few times. This chain joins TRBV27 and TRBJ2-2; TRBD2 aligns across 8 bases. CDR3 length equals 16 residues. Germline CDR1 MNHEY, CDR2 SMNVEV (reference sequence). J was trimmed by 7 bases and V by 3 bases; bases with no gene match: 10. CDR3 in amino acids: CASSFVAGNLIGELFF. As DNA, the CDR3 is TGTGCCAGCAGTTTCGTAGCGGGAAACCTTATCGGGGAGCTGTTTTTT.

This clonotype was detected only a few times. The rearrangement joins TRBV7-9 to TRBJ2-1, with 8 nucleotides matching TRBD2. The CDR3 is 15 residues long. CDR1 is SEHNR and CDR2 is FQNEAQ in the germline V gene (reference sequence). Losses at the gene ends were 7 bases for V and 2 bases for J; bases not matched to a gene: 7. Written as DNA, the CDR3 is TGTGCCAGCACCAATCAGCGGGGGACCTACAATGAGCAGTTCTTC. Translation gives CASTNQRGTYNEQFF.

This clonotype is a singleton in its sample. The chain is built from TRBV5-1 and TRBJ2-5; D is uncertain. Looked up from germline, CDR1 is SGHRS and CDR2 is YFSETQ. V lost 5 bases, J lost 3 bases, and 11 bases lay in between. The CDR3 totals 13 residues. CDR3 protein: CASSSGKKETQYF. The CDR3 nucleotides are TGCGCCAGCAGTTCAGGAAAGAAAGAGACCCAGTACTTC.

The rearrangement uses TRBV6-6 and TRBJ2-1; 10 bases map to TRBD2. CDR1 and CDR2 (germline): MNHNY, SVGAGI (reference sequence). The CDR3 covers 14 residues. V lost 5 bases to trimming and J lost 10 bases; unmatched junction nucleotides: 8. The CDR3 bases are TGTGCCAGCAGTAAACTAGCGGGATTTACCGAGCAGTTCTTC. As protein: CASSKLAGFTEQFF.

At least ten counts were recorded for this clonotype. V usage is TRBV27 and J usage is TRBJ1-2; unclear D gene. This CDR3 has 13 residues. The germline V gene encodes CDR1 MNHEY and CDR2 SMNVEV (reference sequence). V lost 5 bases and J lost 5, with 12 bases in between. CDR3 sequence (DNA): TGTGCCAGCAGTCTCAGCCAAGCTTATGGCTACACCTTC. This translates into CASSLSQAYGYTF.

The chain links TRBV2 to TRBJ1-5, with 10 nucleotides matching TRBD1. CDR3 length: 13 residues. The J segment lost 7 bases and the V segment lost 6 bases, leaving 3 bases of the junction unmatched. The germline CDR1 and CDR2 sequences are SNHLY and FYNNEI. In DNA form, the CDR3 reads TGTGCCAGCAGCGACAGGGGGCACCAGCCCCAGCATTTT. This codes for CASSDRGHQPQHF.

This clonotype has just a few counts. The chain combines TRBV7-9 with TRBJ2-1; D may be TRBD1 or TRBD2 (7 bases each). There are 15 residues in the CDR3. V shed 4 bases and J shed 8 bases, with 18 bases lying between them. Per the germline V gene, CDR1 is SEHNR and CDR2 is FQNEAQ (reference sequence). The CDR3 nucleotides read TGTGCCAGCAGCTCCAGCTGGGGAGGGGGCGATGAGCAGTTCTTC. It codes for CASSSSWGGGDEQFF.

This clonotype was detected a few times. The chain uses TRBV2 and TRBJ2-2; D remains unclear. The ends were cut back, 3 bases at V and 6 bases at J, with 14 bases in the middle. This CDR3 contains 15 residues. Germline V gene data show CDR1 as SNHLY and CDR2 as FYNNEI. CDR3 in amino acids: CASSDGKVAPGELFF. CDR3 nucleotide sequence: TGTGCCAGCAGTGACGGCAAAGTTGCTCCCGGGGAGCTGTTTTTT.

The chain uses TRBV6-4 and TRBJ2-3, with 10 bases aligning to TRBD2. Germline trimming cut 6 bases from V and 0 bases from J; bases unmatched to any gene: 3. The CDR3 runs 15 residues. Germline lookup yields CDR1 MRHNA and CDR2 SNTAGT. Here the CDR3 DNA reads TGTGCCAGCAGCGTGACTAGCGGGAGCACAGATACGCAGTATTTT. Residues: CASSVTSGSTDTQYF.

This clonotype has just a few counts. The V and J genes are TRBV7-2 and TRBJ2-7; 9 nucleotides line up with TRBD1. The germline V gene has CDR1 SGHTA and CDR2 FQGNSA. The J segment lost 5 bases and the V segment lost 5 bases, leaving 7 bases of the junction unmatched. This CDR3 has 14 residues. The DNA of the CDR3 is TGTGCCAGCAGCCCAGGGACAGGGAGGAACGAGCAGTACTTC. Its translation: CASSPGTGRNEQYF.